The next 6 T cell receptor beta chains were all read from a single sample in a study of cytomegalovirus exposure and HLA in healthy donors listed by TCRdb under 2017. The library was built by means of the immunoSEQ multiplex PCR assay. TCRdb provides this immuneACCESS table in a form limited to in-frame rearrangements. Some clones are lacking; in checked studies, under half of them reflect an unresolved V gene, and why the rest are absent is not known. Across this sample there are about 150,000 clones, with around 84% seen only once. Jointly, the top ten make up around 2.1% of the sample. Sequencing input: PBMCs. The receptor set was obtained from a human donor in good health.

The chain recombines TRBV6-1 with TRBJ1-6; D perhaps matches TRBD1 (5 bases). Trimming took off 1 base at V and 5 bases at J, with 9 bases between the two ends. The V gene's germline CDR1 is MNHNS and CDR2 SASEGT. The CDR3 is 15 residues long. The CDR3 DNA follows: TGTGCCAGCAGTGAAGGCCAGGGAAATAATTCACCCCTCCACTTT. Translated, it gives CASSEGQGNNSPLHF.

In nucleotides, the CDR3 is TGTGCCAGCAGCCCCTTCCGGGACACCTACACCGGGGAGCTGTTTTTT. Translation: CASSPFRDTYTGELFF. V and J are TRBV11-1 and TRBJ2-2, with D perhaps TRBD1 (6 bases). CDR1 is SGHAT and CDR2 is FQDESV in the germline V gene (reference sequence). This CDR3 region has 16 residues. V was shortened by 5 bases and J by 3 bases, with 16 bases between the two germline ends.

The J gene is TRBJ1-1, the V gene TRBV9; D remains ambiguous. Trimming cost V 0 bases and J 1 base, with 10 bases left between them. CDR1 and CDR2 from the germline V gene are SGDLS and YYNGEE. The CDR3 extends over 15 amino acids. Here the CDR3 DNA reads TGTGCCAGCAGCGTAGGTCCTCTTTCGAACACTGAAGCTTTCTTT. Translation gives CASSVGPLSNTEAFF.

V is TRBV27 and J is TRBJ2-6; 8 bases agree with TRBD1. Germline V CDR1 and CDR2: MNHEY, SMNVEV (reference sequence). The CDR3 has 17 amino acids. With V trimmed by 6 bases and J by 0 bases, 7 bases remained unmatched. CDR3 sequence (DNA): TGTGCCAGCAGACCGGGACAGGCTCGCTCTGGGGCCAACGTCCTGACTTTC. Protein: CASRPGQARSGANVLTF.

This clone was seen a few times. The chain links TRBV6-5 to TRBJ1-2; D is ambiguous. V was shortened by 5 bases and J by 3 bases, with 10 bases between the two germline ends. Germline V CDR1 and CDR2: MNHEY, SVGAGI. CDR3 length equals 13 residues. The CDR3 spells CASSPFSDYGYTF. The CDR3 nucleotides read TGTGCCAGCAGTCCATTCAGCGACTATGGCTACACCTTC.

The chain recombines TRBV7-8 with TRBJ1-5; D is perhaps TRBD1 (5 bases). From germline, CDR1 is SGHVS and CDR2 FQNEAQ. This CDR3 comprises 17 residues. V lost 1 base and J lost 0, with 13 bases in between. The CDR3 protein is CASSLEAGIYSNQPQHF. The CDR3 coding sequence is TGTGCCAGCAGCTTAGAAGCAGGGATATATAGCAATCAGCCCCAGCATTTT.